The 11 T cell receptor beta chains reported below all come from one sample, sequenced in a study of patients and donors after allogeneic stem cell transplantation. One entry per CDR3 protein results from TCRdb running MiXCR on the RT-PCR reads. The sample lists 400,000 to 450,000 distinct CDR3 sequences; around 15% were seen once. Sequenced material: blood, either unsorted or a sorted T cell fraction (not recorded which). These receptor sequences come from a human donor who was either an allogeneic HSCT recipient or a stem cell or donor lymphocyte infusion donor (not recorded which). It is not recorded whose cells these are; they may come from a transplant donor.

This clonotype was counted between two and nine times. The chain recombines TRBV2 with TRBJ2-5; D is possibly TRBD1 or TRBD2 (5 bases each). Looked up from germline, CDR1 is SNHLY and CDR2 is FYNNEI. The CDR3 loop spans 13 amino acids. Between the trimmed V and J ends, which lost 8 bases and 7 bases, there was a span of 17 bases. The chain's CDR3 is CASSGDGLWTQYF. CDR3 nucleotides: TGTGCCAGCTCCGGGGACGGTCTGTGGACCCAGTACTTC.

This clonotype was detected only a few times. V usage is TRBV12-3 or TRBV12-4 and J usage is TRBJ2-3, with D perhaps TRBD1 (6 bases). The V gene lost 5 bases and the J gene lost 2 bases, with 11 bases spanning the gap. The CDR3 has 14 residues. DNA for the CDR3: TGTGCCAGCAGTCTTAGGGACATCACAGATACGCAGTATTTT. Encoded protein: CASSLRDITDTQYF.

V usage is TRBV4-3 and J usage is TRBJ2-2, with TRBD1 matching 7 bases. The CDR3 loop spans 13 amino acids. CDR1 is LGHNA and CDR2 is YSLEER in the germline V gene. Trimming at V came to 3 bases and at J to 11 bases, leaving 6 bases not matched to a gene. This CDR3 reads CASSHRGRVELFF. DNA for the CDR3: TGCGCCAGCAGCCATAGGGGGCGCGTTGAGCTGTTTTTT.

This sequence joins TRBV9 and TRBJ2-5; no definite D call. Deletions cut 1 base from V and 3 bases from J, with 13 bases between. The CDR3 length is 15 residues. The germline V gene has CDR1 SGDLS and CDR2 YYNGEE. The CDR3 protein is CASSVSLGSKETQYF. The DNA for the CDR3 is TGTGCCAGCAGCGTATCGCTAGGCTCCAAAGAGACCCAGTACTTC.

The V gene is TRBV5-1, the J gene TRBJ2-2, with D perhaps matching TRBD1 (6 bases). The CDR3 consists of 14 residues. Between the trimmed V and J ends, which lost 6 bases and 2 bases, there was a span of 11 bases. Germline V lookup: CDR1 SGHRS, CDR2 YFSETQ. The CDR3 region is CASIPGTNTGELFF. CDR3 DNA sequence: TGCGCCAGCATTCCAGGGACAAACACCGGGGAGCTGTTTTTT.

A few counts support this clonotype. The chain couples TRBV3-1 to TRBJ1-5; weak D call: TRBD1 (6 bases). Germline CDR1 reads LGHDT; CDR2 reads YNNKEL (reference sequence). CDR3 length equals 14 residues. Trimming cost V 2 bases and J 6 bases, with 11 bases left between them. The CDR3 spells CASSQSGAGQPQHF. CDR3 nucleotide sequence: TGTGCCAGCAGCCAATCGGGGGCCGGTCAGCCCCAGCATTTT.

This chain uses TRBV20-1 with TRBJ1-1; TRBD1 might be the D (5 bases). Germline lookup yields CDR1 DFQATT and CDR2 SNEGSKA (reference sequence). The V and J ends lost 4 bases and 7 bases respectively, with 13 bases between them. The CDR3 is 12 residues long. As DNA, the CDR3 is TGCAGTGCTATTATTCGACAGCGTGAAGCTTTCTTT. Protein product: CSAIIRQREAFF.

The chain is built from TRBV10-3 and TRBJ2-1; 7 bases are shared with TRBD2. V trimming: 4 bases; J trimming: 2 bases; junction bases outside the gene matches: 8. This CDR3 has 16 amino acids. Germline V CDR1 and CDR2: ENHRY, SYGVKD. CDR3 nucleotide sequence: TGTGCCATCAGTGGGAGGGGCGGGAGTACCTACAATGAGCAGTTCTTC. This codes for CAISGRGGSTYNEQFF.

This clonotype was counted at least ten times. DNA of the CDR3: TGCGCCAGCAGCTTGGCTGGGGGCGGCGGCTACGAGCAGTACTTC. Amino acids: CASSLAGGGGYEQYF. The chain recombines TRBV5-1 with TRBJ2-7; a possible D gene is TRBD1 (6 bases). The CDR3 runs to 15 residues. V was cut by 0 bases and J by 3 bases, with 13 bases left in between. Germline loops: CDR1 SGHRS, CDR2 YFSETQ.

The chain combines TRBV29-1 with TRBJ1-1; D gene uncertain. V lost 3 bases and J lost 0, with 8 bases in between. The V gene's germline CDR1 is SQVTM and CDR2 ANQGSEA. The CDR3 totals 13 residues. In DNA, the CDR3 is TGCAGCGTTGATAGTAGACTGAACACTGAAGCTTTCTTT. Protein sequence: CSVDSRLNTEAFF.

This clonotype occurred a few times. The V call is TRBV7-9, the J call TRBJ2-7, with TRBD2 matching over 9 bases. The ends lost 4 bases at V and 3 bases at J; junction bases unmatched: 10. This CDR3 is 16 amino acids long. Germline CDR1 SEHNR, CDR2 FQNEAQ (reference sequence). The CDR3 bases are TGTGCCAGCAGCTCTGGATTAGCGGGAGCCCACTACGAGCAGTACTTC. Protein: CASSSGLAGAHYEQYF. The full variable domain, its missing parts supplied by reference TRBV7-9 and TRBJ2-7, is DTGVSQNPRHKITKRGQNVTFRCDPISEHNRLYWYRQTLGQGPEFLTYFQNEAQLEKSRLLSDRFSAERPKGSFSTLEIQRTEQGDSAMYLCASSSGLAGAHYEQYFGPGTRLTVT.